These T cell receptor beta chains were read from a single sample in a study of T cell responses to AZD1222 COVID-19 vaccine. TCRdb's table, derived via immunoSEQ multiplex PCR, lists solely in-frame clones and lacks some. This sample has 150,000 to 200,000 clones, with roughly 92% found just once. The material was peripheral blood, obtained on day 0 of AZD1222 vaccination. These receptors were collected from an adult in good health. The CDR3 runs from the conserved cysteine through the conserved F or W. Each record gives: D gene, V gene, J gene, clone size, CDR3 DNA, CDR3 protein. A D gene is named only where the DNA matches it firmly. The listing skips clone size in some rows; elsewhere it reads once, few, many or a size class.

.	TRBV6-6	TRBJ1-1	.	TGTGCCAGCAGAGACGACAGGTTCAAGGCTGAAGCTTTCTTT	CASRDDRFKAEAFF
.	TRBV6-1	TRBJ1-2	.	TGTGCCAGCAGTGAAGCGTGGGAAAGCTATGGCTACACCTTC	CASSEAWESYGYTF
.	TRBV2	TRBJ1-2	.	TGTGCCAGCAGTGAAGCTGGGGGATTGGACTATGGCTACACCTTC	CASSEAGGLDYGYTF
TRBD1	TRBV27	TRBJ2-7	.	TGTGCCAGCAGTCCTTCTCGCACAGGGGGCTCCTACGAGCAGTACTTC	CASSPSRTGGSYEQYF
.	TRBV5-1	TRBJ1-1	few	TGCGCCAGCAGGTTCAACCGGGACACCAACACTGAAGCTTTCTTT	CASRFNRDTNTEAFF
.	TRBV5-1	TRBJ1-6	.	TGCGCCAGCAGCTTGGAGCTGGACGGAGACGCACCCCTCCACTTT	CASSLELDGDAPLHF
TRBD1	TRBV19	TRBJ1-5	.	TGTGCCAGTAGGAGTCGACAGGGGGGGAATCAGCCCCAGCATTTT	CASRSRQGGNQPQHF
.	TRBV7-2	TRBJ2-1	.	TGTGCCAGCAGCTTAGTTGGGTCGCACAATGAGCAGTTCTTC	CASSLVGSHNEQFF
.	TRBV3-1/TRBV3-2	TRBJ1-1	.	TGTGCCAGCAGCCCGACTACGAACACTGAAGCTTTCTTT	CASSPTTNTEAFF
TRBD1	TRBV6-4	TRBJ1-5	.	TGTGCCAGCAGCCTACAGGGGGGCAACAATCAGCCCCAGCATTTT	CASSLQGGNNQPQHF
TRBD2	TRBV2	TRBJ2-7	.	TGTGCCAGCAGACCCGGACTAGCGGGTAACTACGAGCAGTACTTC	CASRPGLAGNYEQYF
.	TRBV4-1	TRBJ1-4	.	TGCGCCAGCAGCATACAGGGATCTGGGGGTGAAAAACTGTTTTTT	CASSIQGSGGEKLFF
.	TRBV30	TRBJ1-5	.	TGTGCCTGGAGCCCCCCGGGACACCCTGCATATAGCAATCAGCCCCAGCATTTT	CAWSPPGHPAYSNQPQHF
TRBD2	TRBV19	TRBJ2-1	.	TGTGCCAGTAAGGGTGGCGGGAGGACCTACAATGAGCAGTTCTTC	CASKGGGRTYNEQFF
.	TRBV6-4	TRBJ1-6	.	TGTGCCAGCAGTGACACAGGGAAGACGGTTTCACCCCTCCACTTT	CASSDTGKTVSPLHF
.	TRBV28	TRBJ1-3	.	TGTGCCAGCAGTTCGCGCAGAGACTTCTCTGGAAACACCATATATTTT	CASSSRRDFSGNTIYF
.	TRBV3-1/TRBV3-2	TRBJ1-1	.	TGTGCCAGCAGCTCTGGCACTGAAGCTTTCTTT	CASSSGTEAFF
.	TRBV6-2/TRBV6-3	TRBJ1-1	.	TGTGCCAGCAGTTACGGATTTGAAGCTTTCTTT	CASSYGFEAFF
.	TRBV3-1/TRBV3-2	TRBJ1-6	once	TGTGCCAGCAGCTACGACAGCCCCAATTCACCCCTCCACTTT	CASSYDSPNSPLHF
.	TRBV7-9	TRBJ1-1	.	TGTGCCAGCAGCGGACAGACCAACACTGAAGCTTTCTTT	CASSGQTNTEAFF
TRBD2	TRBV7-8	TRBJ2-7	.	TGTGCCAGCAGCTCCCGCCTAGCGGAGAGCTCCTACGAGCAGTACTTC	CASSSRLAESSYEQYF
.	TRBV19	TRBJ1-5	.	TGTGCCAGTAGCGACAGTAAAGGAGTTGGCAATCAGCCCCAGCATTTT	CASSDSKGVGNQPQHF
TRBD2	TRBV9	TRBJ2-7	.	TGTGCCAGCAGCCTTCTAGCGGGAGGCTACGAGCAGTACTTC	CASSLLAGGYEQYF
TRBD2	TRBV6-4	TRBJ2-1	.	TGTGCCAGCAGTGCGGGAAGCGGGAGTAACTCTGATGAGCAGTTCTTC	CASSAGSGSNSDEQFF
TRBD2	TRBV3-1/TRBV3-2	TRBJ2-4	.	TGTGCCAGCAGCCAAGCGAGGACTAGCGGGTTAGCTAGGAACATTCAGTACTTC	CASSQARTSGLARNIQYF
.	TRBV10-1	TRBJ2-7	once	TGCGCCAGCAGTGAGGGACCGGGTCTCCTTGTTGACGAGCAGTACTTC	CASSEGPGLLVDEQYF
.	TRBV4-2	TRBJ1-2	.	TGTGCCAGCAGATTAAGAGACAGCTATGGCTACACCTTC	CASRLRDSYGYTF
.	TRBV10-3	TRBJ2-7	.	TGTGCCATCAGTCCTTGGACCAGTAGCTCCTACGAGCAGTACTTC	CAISPWTSSSYEQYF
.	TRBV5-1	TRBJ2-1	.	TGCGCCAGCAGCTTGGTTCCAGGACCCAATGAGCAGTTCTTC	CASSLVPGPNEQFF
.	TRBV19	TRBJ1-5	.	TGTGCCAGTAGCCACCTCCCGGGGTACAGGGAGATCCAGCCCCAGCATTTT	CASSHLPGYREIQPQHF
.	TRBV10-3	TRBJ1-2	.	TGTGCCATCAGTGACTTATCAGGGCAGGGTAGCTACACCTTC	CAISDLSGQGSYTF
TRBD1	TRBV7-9	TRBJ1-3	once	TGTGCCAGCAGCTTAGCGACAGGGGGCAGATCTGGAAACACCATATATTTT	CASSLATGGRSGNTIYF
TRBD2	TRBV4-2	TRBJ2-7	.	TGTGCCAGCAGCCAAGATAGCCCTAGCGGGAGGTCCTACTACGAGCAGTACTTC	CASSQDSPSGRSYYEQYF
.	TRBV9	TRBJ1-1	.	TGTGCCAGCAGCGTAGATCTGGAGACTGAAGCTTTCTTT	CASSVDLETEAFF
TRBD2	TRBV11-2	TRBJ2-2	.	TGTGCCAGCAGCTTAACTAGCGGAGACACCGGGGAGCTGTTTTTT	CASSLTSGDTGELFF
TRBD1	TRBV10-1	TRBJ1-4	.	TGCGCCAGCAGCGAGGGACAGGGGGCATCTGAAAAACTGTTTTTT	CASSEGQGASEKLFF
.	TRBV30	TRBJ1-3	.	TGTGCCTGGAGTGGGAGAAACACCATATATTTT	CAWSGRNTIYF
.	TRBV2	TRBJ2-7	.	TGTGCCAGCAGTGTGGACATTGGAAGCTCCTACGAGCAGTACTTC	CASSVDIGSSYEQYF